Listed here are 30 T cell receptor beta chains from one sample, sequenced in a study of T cells in Graves' hyperthyroidism and ophthalmopathy. Amplification targeted TCR beta CDR3 regions from RNA transcripts. Primed by the HTBI set, a first-round RT-PCR was run on the TCR CDR3. A single record per CDR3 protein comes from TCRdb applying MiXCR to the multiplex PCR reads. The sample carries 200,000 to 250,000 distinct CDR3 sequences, about a sixth recorded once. Sequencing was done on a sample of blood. These TCRs come from a man between 35 and 55 years old with Graves' hyperthyroidism.

This clonotype came up many times. V gene TRBV7-8 combines with J gene TRBJ2-1; D not certain. Germline CDR1 reads SGHVS; CDR2 reads FQNEAQ. The CDR3 spans 17 residues. Trimming shortened V by 5 bases and J by 2 bases, and 19 bases separated the two germline ends. This chain's CDR3 is CASSPWWPSGPYNEQFF. Here the CDR3 DNA reads TGTGCCAGCAGCCCCTGGTGGCCTAGTGGCCCCTACAATGAGCAGTTCTTC. The full variable domain, completed using reference TRBV7-8 and TRBJ2-1, is GAGVSQSPRYKVAKRGQDVALRCDPISGHVSLFWYQQALGQGPEFLTYFQNEAQLDKSGLPSDRFFAERPEGSVSTLKIQRTQQEDSAVYLCASSPWWPSGPYNEQFFGPGTRLTVL.

This clonotype has more than one count but fewer than ten. The chain couples TRBV27 to TRBJ1-2; unclear D gene. Trimming removed 3 bases from V and 4 bases from J, with 9 bases in between. Germline V gene lookup returns CDR1 MNHEY and CDR2 SMNVEV (reference sequence). The CDR3 loop spans 13 amino acids. The CDR3 DNA reads as TGTGCCAGCAGTTTGGGCGGCACCTATGGCTACACCTTC. Translated: CASSLGGTYGYTF.

In this sample, this clonotype turned up many times. V gene TRBV12-3 or TRBV12-4 combines with J gene TRBJ1-5; a possible D gene is TRBD1 (5 bases). This CDR3 comprises 16 residues. Deletions cut 1 base from V and 2 bases from J, with 12 bases between. The CDR3 is CASSLGGPAGNQPQHF. CDR3 sequence (DNA): TGTGCCAGCAGTTTAGGGGGCCCCGCGGGCAATCAGCCCCAGCATTTT.

This clonotype was observed a handful of times. The chain is built from TRBV6-4 and TRBJ1-5, with TRBD1 matching over 7 bases. The V gene end was trimmed by 2 bases and the J gene end by 0 bases; junction bases not matched to a gene: 10. The length of the CDR3 is 18 residues. Germline CDR1 is MRHNA and CDR2 is SNTAGT. The CDR3 spells CASSDLDRHRYSNQPQHF. The DNA of the CDR3 is TGTGCCAGCAGTGACCTGGACAGGCACCGATATAGCAATCAGCCCCAGCATTTT.

This clonotype came up many times. V gene TRBV29-1 combines with J gene TRBJ1-1; D might be TRBD1 (5 bases). CDR3 length equals 13 residues. V lost 7 bases, J lost 5 bases, and 17 bases lay in between. CDR1 SQVTM and CDR2 ANQGSEA come from the germline V gene. CDR3 protein: CSAPELGGTEAFF. The CDR3, as DNA: TGCAGCGCCCCTGAACTCGGGGGAACTGAAGCTTTCTTT.

This clonotype was seen a handful of times. The chain joins TRBV4-2 to TRBJ2-2; no reliable D call. The CDR3 contains 12 residues. Germline assignment: CDR1 LGHNA and CDR2 YNFKEQ. Trimming took 0 bases from V and 7 from J, leaving 3 bases between them. CDR3 residues: CASSQESGELFF. The DNA for the CDR3 is TGTGCCAGCAGCCAAGAAAGCGGGGAGCTGTTTTTT.

This clonotype was observed at least ten times. This chain uses TRBV28 with TRBJ1-2; TRBD1 is a possible D gene (5 bases). In germline, CDR1 is MDHEN, CDR2 SYDVKM. CDR3 length equals 12 residues. V dropped 5 bases and J dropped 4 bases, with 8 bases sitting between them. The CDR3 protein is CASSQGGYGYTF. The CDR3 DNA follows: TGTGCCAGCAGTCAGGGCGGCTATGGCTACACCTTC.

J is TRBJ2-5 and V is TRBV15; 13 bases match TRBD2. The CDR3 is 17 residues long. V lost 0 bases and J lost 3; bases outside the gene matches: 4. Germline loops: CDR1 LNHNV, CDR2 YYDKDF (reference sequence). CDR3 protein: CATSRDRGLAGEETQYF. As DNA, the CDR3 is TGTGCCACCAGCAGAGATAGAGGACTAGCGGGGGAAGAGACCCAGTACTTC.

The chain carries TRBV7-9 and TRBJ2-7, with 14 positions matching TRBD2. Germline V CDR1 and CDR2: SEHNR, FQNEAQ (reference sequence). The CDR3 consists of 16 residues. With V trimmed by 5 bases and J by 5 bases, 8 bases remained unmatched. The DNA of the CDR3 is TGTGCCAGCAGCGTCCGACTAGCGGGGGGGCGGGACGAGCAGTACTTC. Translation gives CASSVRLAGGRDEQYF.

This clonotype was detected a few times. The chain uses TRBV6-1 and TRBJ2-7; D gene ambiguous. Germline CDR1 reads MNHNS; CDR2 reads SASEGT. The CDR3 contains 11 residues. Trimming cost V 3 bases and J 5 bases, with 5 bases left between them. The CDR3 DNA is TGTGCCAGCAGTGAGCTTAACGAGCAGTACTTC. Its protein product is CASSELNEQYF.

The V and J genes are TRBV10-3 and TRBJ1-2; 7 bases line up with TRBD1. The V gene's germline CDR1 is ENHRY and CDR2 SYGVKD. V was clipped by 10 bases and J by 4 bases; unmatched bases: 9. The length of the CDR3 is 13 residues. CDR3 sequence: CATLDRAGYGYTF. The DNA of the CDR3 is TGTGCCACCTTAGACAGGGCGGGCTATGGCTACACCTTC.

This clonotype was picked up a small number of times. The chain links TRBV19 to TRBJ2-1; 9 bases align to TRBD2. Germline CDR1 is LNHDA and CDR2 is SQIVND (reference sequence). The length of the CDR3 is 14 residues. The junction had 3 bases not matched to a gene; V was cut back by 7 bases and J by 2 bases. This CDR3 reads CASNPSGTYNEQFF. The CDR3 DNA is TGTGCCAGTAACCCTAGCGGGACCTACAATGAGCAGTTCTTC. Together with reference TRBV19 and TRBJ2-1, the CDR3 gives the full variable domain: DGGITQSPKYLFRKEGQNVTLSCEQNLNHDAMYWYRQDPGQGLRLIYYSQIVNDFQKGDIAEGYSVSREKKESFPLTVTSAQKNPTAFYLCASNPSGTYNEQFFGPGTRLTVL.

In its sample, this clonotype was seen many times. This chain links TRBV5-1 with TRBJ2-7, with 8 bases fitting TRBD1. Germline CDR1 SGHRS, CDR2 YFSETQ. The ends lost 0 bases at V and 1 base at J; junction bases unmatched: 9. The CDR3 sequence is 17 residues long. CDR3 loop: CASSLGPQTGASYEQYF. The DNA of the CDR3 is TGCGCCAGCAGCTTGGGCCCCCAGACAGGGGCGTCCTACGAGCAGTACTTC. The whole variable domain, remainder taken from reference TRBV5-1 and TRBJ2-7, is KAGVTQTPRYLIKTRGQQVTLSCSPISGHRSVSWYQQTPGQGLQFLFEYFSETQRNKGNFPGRFSGRQFSNSRSEMNVSTLELGDSALYLCASSLGPQTGASYEQYFGPGTRLTVT.

As for this clonotype: A much larger clone is a single base away; this may be a read error. V and J are TRBV30 and TRBJ2-2; 8 positions agree with TRBD1. The CDR3 has 14 residues. The germline V gene has CDR1 GTSNPN and CDR2 SVGIG (reference sequence). Trimming cost V 5 bases and J 6 bases; bases outside gene matches: 8. The DNA of the CDR3 is TGTGCCTGGGCCCAGGGGGCAGGGCCCGGGGAGCTGTTTTTT. Translated: CAWAQGAGPGELFF.

This clonotype was detected many times. The V gene is TRBV28, the J gene TRBJ2-5, with 7 bases identical to TRBD1. Germline trimming cut 4 bases from V and 5 bases from J; bases unmatched to any gene: 10. CDR1 is MDHEN, CDR2 SYDVKM, per germline. The CDR3 extends over 15 amino acids. This chain's CDR3 is CASSSRRQGAETQYF. CDR3 sequence (DNA): TGTGCCAGCAGTTCAAGAAGACAGGGAGCGGAGACCCAGTACTTC.

The V call is TRBV6-1, the J call TRBJ2-2, with 7 bases fitting TRBD1. CDR3 size: 13 residues. The germline gives CDR1 MNHNS, CDR2 SASEGT. V lost 5 bases and J lost 6; bases outside the gene matches: 3. The DNA for the CDR3 is TGTGCCAGCAGTTTAACAGGGGCCGGGGAGCTGTTTTTT. Translated: CASSLTGAGELFF.

This clonotype turned up a few times. This rearrangement joins TRBV19 to TRBJ1-4; 7 bases map to TRBD1. The CDR3 spans 16 residues. In germline, CDR1 is LNHDA, CDR2 SQIVND (reference sequence). The J segment lost 1 base and the V segment lost 6 bases, leaving 8 bases of the junction unmatched. The CDR3 spells CASRTGTVRTNEKLFF. The CDR3 region has the DNA TGTGCCAGTAGAACCGGGACAGTGAGAACTAATGAAAAACTGTTTTTT.

This clonotype was counted a few times. One base away lies a much larger clone, so this may be a sequencing read error. This rearrangement joins TRBV29-1 to TRBJ2-3; the D gene is possibly TRBD2 (5 bases). The CDR3 is made up of 14 amino acids. From germline, CDR1 is SQVTM and CDR2 ANQGSEA. The CDR3 reads CSVLRTSSTDTRYF. CDR3 nucleotides: TGCAGCGTCTTAAGAACCTCTAGCACAGATACGCGGTATTTT.

This clonotype showed up many times. The chain couples TRBV5-6 to TRBJ2-3, with D unresolved. The CDR3 extends over 14 amino acids. Trimming cost V 0 bases and J 4 bases, with 9 bases left between them. Germline assignment: CDR1 SGHDT and CDR2 YYEEEE. The CDR3 bases are TGTGCCAGCAGCTTGGAACAGTTCGCAGATACGCAGTATTTT. Encoded protein: CASSLEQFADTQYF.

The chain is built from TRBV18 and TRBJ2-1; D is unclear. CDR1 is KGHSH, CDR2 LQKENI, per germline. Deletions cut 3 bases from V and 0 bases from J, with 12 bases between. CDR3 length equals 16 residues. The CDR3 region is CASSPSTLRSYNEQFF. The CDR3 DNA is TGTGCCAGCTCACCTTCGACTCTCCGCTCCTACAATGAGCAGTTCTTC.

This chain links TRBV4-1 with TRBJ2-7; weak D call: TRBD2 (6 bases). Trimming pared 0 bases from V and 2 bases from J, leaving 14 bases between. Germline V gene lookup returns CDR1 MGHRA and CDR2 YSYEKL. The CDR3 extends over 16 amino acids. The CDR3 nucleotides read TGCGCCAGCAGCCAAGAAGGTCGGGGGAGAACCTACGAGCAGTACTTC. Protein: CASSQEGRGRTYEQYF.

V is TRBV11-2 and J is TRBJ1-5; no reliable D call. Between the trimmed V and J ends, which lost 3 bases and 3 bases, there was a span of 6 bases. In germline, CDR1 is SGHAT, CDR2 FQNNGV. CDR3 length: 13 amino acids. The CDR3 sequence is CASSFTVNQPQHF. CDR3 DNA sequence: TGTGCCAGCAGCTTCACAGTCAATCAGCCCCAGCATTTT.

The sample holds many counts of this clonotype. The rearrangement links TRBV6-1 to TRBJ2-7; D gene ambiguous. Germline V gives CDR1 MNHNS, CDR2 SASEGT. CDR3 length: 14 residues. Trimming cost V 7 bases and J 0 bases, with 13 bases left between them. In nucleotides, the CDR3 is TGTGCCAGCAACGTAGAGACGGTCTCCTACGAGCAGTACTTC. As protein: CASNVETVSYEQYF.

The sample holds many counts of this clonotype. The CDR3: CASSQDRGAGNTEAFF. In DNA, the CDR3 is TGTGCCAGCAGCCAAGACAGGGGCGCGGGCAACACTGAAGCTTTCTTT. The chain links TRBV7-2 to TRBJ1-1; 8 bases fit TRBD1. Germline CDR1 SGHTA, CDR2 FQGNSA. V dropped 5 bases and J dropped 2; count of bases not matched to a gene: 10. This CDR3 comprises 16 residues.

Only one count was recorded for this clonotype. One base away lies a much larger clone, so this may be a sequencing read error. CDR3 coding DNA: TGTGTCAGCAGCCTCGGACAAGACTATGGCTACACCTTC. This translates into CVSSLGQDYGYTF. This chain uses TRBV7-9 with TRBJ1-2; a weak D match, TRBD1 (5 bases). Germline assignment: CDR1 SEHNR and CDR2 FQNEAQ (reference sequence). The CDR3 extends over 13 amino acids.

This rearrangement joins TRBV28 to TRBJ1-5; D may be TRBD1 (6 bases). Trimming pared 6 bases from V and 7 bases from J, leaving 19 bases between. This CDR3 comprises 15 residues. Germline-derived CDR1 and CDR2 are MDHEN and SYDVKM. The CDR3 protein is CASSPGEQGLQPQHF. The DNA for the CDR3 is TGTGCCAGCAGCCCAGGGGAGCAGGGCTTGCAGCCCCAGCATTTT. Using reference TRBV28 and TRBJ1-5 for the parts outside the CDR3, the full variable domain is DVKVTQSSRYLVKRTGEKVFLECVQDMDHENMFWYRQDPGLGLRLIYFSYDVKMKEKGDIPEGYSVSREKKERFSLILESASTNQTSMYLCASSPGEQGLQPQHFGDGTRLSIL.

This clonotype was detected a few times. The J gene is TRBJ2-5, the V gene TRBV19, with a possible D match to TRBD2 (7 bases). V was trimmed by 5 bases and J by 5 bases, leaving 12 bases between them. The CDR3 is 13 amino acids. In germline, CDR1 is LNHDA, CDR2 SQIVND (reference sequence). The CDR3 DNA reads as TGTGCCAGTAGTCGCAGGGGAGGGGAGACCCAGTACTTC. Translated: CASSRRGGETQYF. The entire variable domain, with the rest obtained from reference TRBV19 and TRBJ2-5, is as follows: DGGITQSPKYLFRKEGQNVTLSCEQNLNHDAMYWYRQDPGQGLRLIYYSQIVNDFQKGDIAEGYSVSREKKESFPLTVTSAQKNPTAFYLCASSRRGGETQYFGPGTRLLVL.

The sample holds many counts of this clonotype. At one of its ends the junction is not consistent with the germline gene, which may arise from a read error. The chain carries TRBV28 and TRBJ2-5; the match to TRBD1 covers 8 bases. Per germline, CDR1 MDHEN and CDR2 SYDVKM. The CDR3 contains 14 residues. The CDR3 DNA reads TGTGCCAGCAGTCACCCGGACAGGGACGAGATCCAGTACTTC. Its translation is CASSHPDRDEIQYF.

In its sample, this clonotype was seen many times. The chain combines TRBV3-1 with TRBJ2-3; D is uncertain. Between the trimmed V and J ends, which lost 2 bases and 3 bases, there was a span of 6 bases. In germline, CDR1 is LGHDT, CDR2 YNNKEL (reference sequence). This CDR3 contains 13 residues. CDR3 nucleotides: TGTGCCAGCAGCCAACCCGGGACAGATACGCAGTATTTT. Protein sequence: CASSQPGTDTQYF.

This clonotype has a count of ten or more. The rearrangement joins TRBV7-2 to TRBJ2-7; possible D gene TRBD2, 7 bases. The CDR3 is 16 residues long. Trimming took off 1 base at V and 2 bases at J, with 15 bases between the two ends. The germline V gene encodes CDR1 SGHTA and CDR2 FQGNSA. CDR3 in DNA: TGTGCCAGCAGCTTAGGGGTAGGGGGGGGTCCCTACGAGCAGTACTTC. Protein sequence: CASSLGVGGGPYEQYF.